Listed below are T cell receptor beta chains from one sample, sequenced in a study of blood T cell repertoires in COVID-19. Method: immunoSEQ multiplex PCR; TCRdb's copy keeps in-frame clones and lacks some. Of under 50,000 clones detected, about nine tenths appear once; the ten largest clones hold around 16%. The sequencing sample was made of peripheral blood. The receptors originated from a man between 65 and 79 years old with active COVID-19. The CDR3 runs from the conserved cysteine through the conserved F or W. Each record gives: D gene, V gene, J gene, clone size, CDR3 protein, CDR3 DNA. D genes are given only for firm matches. Clone size is not always given. Where it is, it says once, few, many or a class for expanded clones.

>TRBD1|TRBV5-1|TRBJ2-2|-
CASSIGTGSGELFF
TGCGCCAGCAGCATCGGGACAGGGTCCGGGGAGCTGTTTTTT
>-|TRBV5-1|TRBJ2-1|once
CASSLLGREQFF
TGCGCCAGCAGCTTGTTGGGGCGCGAGCAGTTCTTC
>TRBD2|TRBV11-2|TRBJ2-1|-
CASSFLAGGEPPNEQFF
TGTGCCAGCAGCTTCCTAGCGGGGGGCGAACCTCCAAATGAGCAGTTCTTC
>TRBD2|TRBV7-3|TRBJ2-7|-
CASSPAGRYEQYF
TGTGCCAGCAGCCCCGCCGGGAGGTACGAGCAGTACTTC
>TRBD1|TRBV6-2/TRBV6-3|TRBJ1-1|-
CASSLTGGRGTEAFF
TGTGCCAGCAGTCTTACAGGGGGCCGTGGCACTGAAGCTTTCTTT
>-|TRBV3-1/TRBV3-2|TRBJ2-5|-
CASSHAGFETQYF
TGTGCCAGCAGCCATGCAGGGTTCGAGACCCAGTACTTC
>-|TRBV7-9|TRBJ2-5|-
CASSPSGLRQETQYF
TGTGCCAGCAGCCCCTCGGGACTTCGGCAAGAGACCCAGTACTTC
>-|TRBV3-1/TRBV3-2|TRBJ2-3|-
CASSQDIGGDTQYF
TGTGCCAGCAGCCAAGATATAGGGGGAGATACGCAGTATTTT
>-|TRBV6-5|TRBJ2-3|-
CASSYSLEDADTQYF
TGTGCCAGCAGTTACTCGTTGGAGGATGCAGATACGCAGTATTTT
>-|TRBV18|TRBJ1-3|-
CASSPPGGTGNTIYF
TGTGCCAGCTCACCACCGGGGGGTACCGGAAACACCATATATTTT
>-|TRBV5-1|TRBJ2-7|-
CASSPSGSEQYF
TGCGCCAGCAGCCCCTCGGGGAGCGAGCAGTACTTC
>-|TRBV5-1|TRBJ2-2|-
CASSLGGGELFF
TGCGCCAGCAGCTTGGGAGGCGGGGAGCTGTTTTTT
>-|TRBV7-9|TRBJ1-1|-
CASSFQNTEAFF
TGTGCCAGCAGCTTTCAAAACACTGAAGCTTTCTTT
>TRBD1|TRBV4-1|TRBJ2-5|-
CASSPFQGASETQYF
TGCGCCAGCAGCCCGTTTCAGGGGGCTAGTGAGACCCAGTACTTC
>TRBD1|TRBV7-2|TRBJ1-1|-
CASSLNRGGREAFF
TGTGCCAGCAGCTTAAACAGGGGTGGTCGGGAAGCTTTCTTT
>-|TRBV5-6|TRBJ1-6|-
CASSFRDRQYNSPLHF
TGTGCCAGCAGCTTTCGAGACAGGCAATATAATTCACCCCTCCACTTT
>-|TRBV27|TRBJ1-5|-
CASSPREYSNQPQHF
TGTGCCAGCAGTCCCCGGGAATATAGCAATCAGCCCCAGCATTTT
>-|TRBV20-1|TRBJ1-3|-
CSASSGLKSGNTIYF
TGCAGTGCTAGTTCGGGACTAAAGTCTGGAAACACCATATATTTT
>TRBD1|TRBV5-5|TRBJ1-1|once
CASSRQGINTEAFF
TGTGCCAGCAGCCGACAGGGAATAAACACTGAAGCTTTCTTT
>-|TRBV6-5|TRBJ2-2|-
CASSYALATGELFF
TGTGCCAGCAGTTACGCCCTAGCGACCGGGGAGCTGTTTTTT
>TRBD1|TRBV11-2|TRBJ2-7|-
CASSYAQGAVYEQYF
TGTGCCAGCAGCTATGCGCAGGGGGCAGTGTACGAGCAGTACTTC
>TRBD1|TRBV6-5|TRBJ2-7|-
CATKGQGFYEQYF
TGTGCCACCAAGGGACAGGGCTTCTACGAGCAGTACTTC
>-|TRBV5-1|TRBJ2-6|-
CASSLGGTGANVLTF
TGCGCCAGCAGCTTGGGAGGGACTGGGGCCAACGTCCTGACTTTC
>-|TRBV7-2|TRBJ2-1|-
CASSSRSYNEQFF
TGTGCCAGCAGCTCCCGCTCCTACAATGAGCAGTTCTTC
>-|TRBV5-1|TRBJ2-5|-
CASSLESGQPRETQYF
TGCGCCAGCAGCTTGGAGTCAGGGCAACCCCGCGAGACCCAGTACTTC
>TRBD1|TRBV6-2/TRBV6-3|TRBJ2-7|-
CASSSGGTGGYEQYF
TGTGCCAGCAGTTCAGGGGGGACAGGGGGATACGAGCAGTACTTC
>-|TRBV6-6|TRBJ1-3|-
CASTWQAGNTIYF
TGTGCCAGCACGTGGCAGGCTGGAAACACCATATATTTT
>-|TRBV7-3|TRBJ2-7|-
CASSPYRDSYEQYF
TGTGCCAGCAGCCCGTATCGTGACAGTTACGAGCAGTACTTC
>-|TRBV18|TRBJ1-2|-
CASSPDSNYGYTF
TGTGCCAGCTCACCGGACAGCAACTATGGCTACACCTTC
>TRBD2|TRBV4-2|TRBJ2-1|-
CASSHAGTSGGYNEQFF
TGTGCCAGCAGCCATGCCGGGACTAGCGGGGGGTACAATGAGCAGTTCTTC
>-|TRBV7-9|TRBJ1-1|once
CASSRGENTEAFF
TGTGCCAGCAGCCGGGGGGAGAACACTGAAGCTTTCTTT
>TRBD1|TRBV9|TRBJ1-2|-
CASSETGGSNYGYTF
TGTGCCAGCAGCGAAACAGGGGGCTCTAACTATGGCTACACCTTC
>-|TRBV27|TRBJ1-5|-
CASSLRPSQPQHF
TGTGCCAGCAGTTTACGCCCCAGTCAGCCCCAGCATTTT
>TRBD1|TRBV7-9|TRBJ1-1|-
CASSNGQGGTEAFF
TGTGCCAGCAGCAATGGACAGGGCGGCACTGAAGCTTTCTTT
>-|TRBV6-5|TRBJ1-2|-
CASSYSGGTSGYTF
TGTGCCAGCAGTTACTCTGGGGGTACTAGCGGCTACACCTTC
>TRBD2|TRBV4-2|TRBJ2-3|-
CASSQEGAGTSGVTDTQYF
TGTGCCAGCAGCCAAGAGGGGGCCGGGACTAGCGGGGTCACAGATACGCAGTATTTT
>-|TRBV7-8|TRBJ1-1|-
CASGLTAQGLGAFF
TGTGCCAGCGGGCTGACCGCGCAGGGACTCGGGGCTTTCTTT
>-|TRBV7-2|TRBJ2-3|-
CASSPQVGTSTDTQYF
TGTGCCAGCAGCCCCCAGGTGGGGACTAGCACAGATACGCAGTATTTT
>-|TRBV28|TRBJ1-2|-
CASSLSTGRGVYGYTF
TGTGCCAGCAGTCTAAGTACGGGACGGGGGGTGTATGGCTACACCTTC
>-|TRBV25-1|TRBJ1-1|-
CASSVTGWENTEAFF
TGTGCCAGCAGTGTAACAGGGTGGGAGAACACTGAAGCTTTCTTT
>-|TRBV11-3|TRBJ1-1|-
CASSLWPGTEAFF
TGTGCCAGCAGCTTATGGCCGGGCACTGAAGCTTTCTTT
>-|TRBV4-2|TRBJ1-5|-
CASSQDRNQPQHF
TGTGCCAGCAGCCAAGATCGGAATCAGCCCCAGCATTTT
>-|TRBV5-1|TRBJ1-1|-
CASSKSREEGTEAFF
TGCGCCAGCAGCAAGAGCAGGGAGGAGGGAACTGAAGCTTTCTTT
>-|TRBV20-1|TRBJ2-7|-
CSASIPGIPREQYF
TGCAGTGCTAGTATTCCCGGGATACCTAGGGAGCAGTACTTC
>-|TRBV27|TRBJ1-2|-
CASRRQENYGYTF
TGTGCCAGCAGGCGACAGGAAAACTATGGCTACACCTTC
>TRBD1|TRBV11-3|TRBJ2-3|once
CASSRGLGGADTQYF
TGTGCCAGCAGCAGGGGATTAGGGGGCGCAGATACGCAGTATTTT
>-|TRBV5-6|TRBJ1-2|-
CASSLGAGDYGYTF
TGTGCCAGCAGCTTGGGGGCAGGGGACTATGGCTACACCTTC
>-|TRBV27|TRBJ1-2|-
CASSPMGGRLYGYTF
TGTGCCAGCAGTCCAATGGGGGGACGGCTTTATGGCTACACCTTC
>-|TRBV4-2|TRBJ2-3|-
CASSRQGGGTDTQYF
TGTGCCAGCAGCCGGCAAGGGGGAGGCACAGATACGCAGTATTTT
>-|TRBV7-8|TRBJ2-7|-
CASIPRDFTLYEQYF
TGTGCCAGCATCCCACGGGACTTTACACTCTACGAGCAGTACTTC
>-|TRBV4-2|TRBJ2-1|-
CASSQASLGRWGSYNEQFF
TGTGCCAGCAGCCAAGCAAGTTTAGGGAGGTGGGGCTCCTACAATGAGCAGTTCTTC
>-|TRBV6-5|TRBJ1-6|-
CASLGGFNSPLHF
TGTGCCAGCTTGGGGGGGTTCAATTCACCCCTCCACTTT
>TRBD1|TRBV9|TRBJ1-2|-
CASSGRQGGNGYGYTF
TGTGCCAGCAGCGGTCGACAGGGTGGCAATGGCTATGGCTACACCTTC
>-|TRBV6-5|TRBJ1-2|-
CASTEGGEAKGYTF
TGTGCCAGCACCGAGGGAGGGGAGGCTAAGGGCTACACCTTC
>TRBD1|TRBV7-2|TRBJ2-1|-
CASSPPGTGHNEQFF
TGTGCCAGCAGCCCTCCCGGGACAGGGCACAATGAGCAGTTCTTC
>TRBD1|TRBV6-5|TRBJ2-2|-
CASSSPRDRGAGELFF
TGTGCCAGCAGTTCACCCCGGGACAGGGGGGCCGGGGAGCTGTTTTTT
>-|TRBV10-2|TRBJ2-5|-
CASSVLTTQETQYF
TGCGCCAGCAGCGTACTAACCACCCAAGAGACCCAGTACTTC
>-|TRBV2|TRBJ1-2|-
CASSVHSANYGYTF
TGTGCCAGCAGTGTTCACTCCGCCAACTATGGCTACACCTTC